The 24 T cell receptor beta chains below were found in one sample sequenced in a study of cytomegalovirus exposure and HLA in healthy donors. A multiplex PCR was run with 60 Vbeta primers and 13 Jbeta primers. Sequenced by immunoSEQ multiplex PCR; TCRdb stores in-frame clones only, minus some. The table shows 110,000 to 150,000 clones, with 78% occurring only once. Sequencing was performed on PBMCs. These receptors came from a female donor in good health and CMV-seronegative.

The sample holds a few counts of this clone. CDR3 amino acids: CASSVFPQGQQFF. The CDR3 bases are TGTGCCAGCAGTGTCTTCCCTCAGGGCCAGCAGTTCTTC. This chain connects TRBV6-1 to TRBJ2-1, with D perhaps matching TRBD1 (5 bases). V was shortened by 4 bases and J by 11 bases, with 15 bases between the two germline ends. The CDR3 sequence is 13 residues long. The germline gives CDR1 MNHNS, CDR2 SASEGT.

The genes are TRBV28 and TRBJ1-6; D might be TRBD1 (5 bases). The CDR3 is made up of 12 amino acids. Germline V lookup: CDR1 MDHEN, CDR2 SYDVKM. V gave up 5 bases and J gave up 15 bases, with 14 bases separating them. CDR3 sequence (DNA): TGTGCCAGCAGTGCGGGGACTCGGGACCTCCACTTT. This codes for CASSAGTRDLHF.

J is TRBJ2-3 and V is TRBV19; possible D gene TRBD2, 5 bases. This CDR3 contains 13 residues. V was shortened by 6 bases and J by 4 bases, with 11 bases between the two germline ends. Germline V gene sequence: CDR1 LNHDA, CDR2 SQIVND (reference sequence). The CDR3 loop reads CASSAGRSDTQYF. The CDR3 bases are TGTGCCAGTAGCGCGGGCCGATCAGATACGCAGTATTTT.

The chain uses TRBV5-8 and TRBJ1-1; the match to TRBD1 covers 7 bases. Germline-derived CDR1 and CDR2 are SGHTS and YDEGEE. Trimming took 1 base from V and 10 from J; bases not matched to a gene: 1. This CDR3 comprises 11 residues. The CDR3 region is CASSLRTGAFF. Written as DNA, the CDR3 is TGTGCCAGCAGCTTGAGGACAGGAGCTTTCTTT. Variable domain in full (rest from reference TRBV5-8 and TRBJ1-1): EAGVTQSPTHLIKTRGQQATLRCSPISGHTSVYWYQQALGLGLQFLLWYDEGEERNRGNFPPRFSGRQFPNYSSELNVNALELEDSALYLCASSLRTGAFFGQGTRLTVV.

The rearrangement links TRBV11-3 to TRBJ1-1, with 8 bases identical to TRBD1. Germline CDR1 and CDR2: SGHNT and YENEEA. Trimming took 5 bases from V and 7 from J; bases not matched to a gene: 3. CDR3 size: 12 residues. CDR3 loop: CASSPTGGEAFF. The CDR3 nucleotides read TGTGCCAGCAGCCCCACAGGGGGTGAAGCTTTCTTT.

The CDR3 reads CASSPRGLQKETQYF. CDR3 DNA: TGTGCCAGCAGTCCACGGGGACTACAGAAAGAGACCCAGTACTTC. The chain couples TRBV28 to TRBJ2-5; 7 bases match TRBD2. The CDR3 sequence is 15 residues long. V dropped 5 bases and J dropped 3; count of bases not matched to a gene: 9. The germline CDR1 and CDR2 sequences are MDHEN and SYDVKM.

The chain couples TRBV4-3 to TRBJ1-3; TRBD1 matches at 7 bases. CDR3 size: 17 residues. Germline CDR1 LGHNA, CDR2 YSLEER. After removal of 1 base from V and 2 bases from J, the junction contained 8 bases not matched to a gene. In nucleotides, the CDR3 is TGCGCCAGCAGCCAAGGAAGGGGGCAAGGTGCTGGAAACACCATATATTTT. Translation gives CASSQGRGQGAGNTIYF.

CDR3 sequence (DNA): TGTGCCAGCAGTGAAGATATTGGGACAGGCTATGGCTACACCTTC. It yields the protein CASSEDIGTGYGYTF. V is TRBV6-1 and J is TRBJ1-2, with 8 bases lining up with TRBD1. The CDR3 runs to 15 residues. J gave up 4 bases and V 1 base, and 5 bases lay outside the gene matches. Germline V gene lookup returns CDR1 MNHNS and CDR2 SASEGT.

The CDR3 DNA sequence: TGTGCCACCAGCAGAGATGGACTAAACACAGATACGCAGTATTTT. Amino acid sequence: CATSRDGLNTDTQYF. This sequence joins TRBV15 and TRBJ2-3, with TRBD2 as a possible D gene (6 bases). V shed 0 bases and J shed 2 bases, with 9 bases lying between them. Germline V CDR1 and CDR2: LNHNV, YYDKDF (reference sequence). The CDR3 contains 15 residues.

This rearrangement joins TRBV7-8 to TRBJ2-1; D may be TRBD1 (6 bases). The CDR3 spans 15 residues. Germline V gene data show CDR1 as SGHVS and CDR2 as FQNEAQ. Trimming removed 4 bases at V and 0 bases at J, with 10 bases between. CDR3 sequence: CASSSTGGSYNEQFF. CDR3 bases: TGTGCCAGCAGCTCGACAGGTGGCTCCTACAATGAGCAGTTCTTC.

The chain links TRBV27 to TRBJ2-2; 7 nucleotides match TRBD1. The CDR3 is made up of 16 amino acids. Germline trimming cut 0 bases from V and 9 bases from J; bases unmatched to any gene: 10. The germline CDR1 and CDR2 sequences are MNHEY and SMNVEV (reference sequence). CDR3 sequence reads: CASSLSRTGVDRELFF. DNA of the CDR3: TGTGCCAGCAGTTTATCCAGAACAGGGGTTGACCGGGAGCTGTTTTTT.

The chain employs TRBV30 and TRBJ1-5; tentatively, D is TRBD1 (5 bases). The CDR3 extends over 15 amino acids. Germline assignment: CDR1 GTSNPN and CDR2 SVGIG (reference sequence). V was trimmed by 0 bases and J by 3 bases, leaving 12 bases between them. The CDR3 sequence is CAWSVQGRTNQPQHF. Written as DNA, the CDR3 is TGTGCCTGGAGTGTCCAGGGCAGGACCAATCAGCCCCAGCATTTT.

CDR3 region: CASSLGSGAGGEKLFF. CDR3 sequence (DNA): TGTGCCAGCAGCTTAGGATCTGGGGCGGGAGGTGAAAAACTGTTTTTT. The gene calls are TRBV11-2 and TRBJ1-4, with a weak D call TRBD1 (5 bases). Germline lookup yields CDR1 SGHAT and CDR2 FQNNGV. This CDR3 is 16 amino acids long. V was clipped by 1 base and J by 7 bases, with 16 bases between them.

The chain recombines TRBV7-2 with TRBJ1-4; 7 nucleotides match TRBD1. V trimming: 8 bases; J trimming: 7 bases; junction bases outside the gene matches: 10. CDR1 and CDR2 from the germline V gene are SGHTA and FQGNSA. The length of the CDR3 is 14 residues. The CDR3 protein is CASSQGGPREKLFF. Written as DNA, the CDR3 is TGTGCCAGCTCCCAGGGGGGACCCCGTGAAAAACTGTTTTTT.

This rearrangement joins TRBV28 to TRBJ2-6; D is undetermined. This CDR3 is built from 14 residues. CDR1 and CDR2 (germline): MDHEN, SYDVKM. The germline V and J ends were trimmed by 10 bases and 1 base, with 11 bases remaining between them. The CDR3 here is CATTTVSGANVLTF. The CDR3 region has the DNA TGTGCCACCACCACGGTTTCTGGGGCCAACGTCCTGACTTTC.

This sequence joins TRBV28 and TRBJ2-7, with a weak D call TRBD1 (5 bases). The CDR3 consists of 12 residues. Germline V gene sequence: CDR1 MDHEN, CDR2 SYDVKM. Between the trimmed V and J ends, which lost 6 bases and 3 bases, there was a span of 9 bases. Written as DNA, the CDR3 is TGTGCCAGCAGCCAACAGGTCTACGAGCAGTACTTC. As protein: CASSQQVYEQYF.

V gene TRBV14 combines with J gene TRBJ2-5; D ambiguous. V lost 0 bases and J 5 bases, leaving 4 bases between the germline ends. The CDR3 extends over 12 amino acids. Per the germline V gene, CDR1 is SGHDN and CDR2 is FVKESK. The CDR3 sequence is CASSQDSETQYF. CDR3 nucleotide sequence: TGTGCCAGCAGCCAAGATTCGGAGACCCAGTACTTC.

CDR3 protein: CASSWTSGMNEQFF. CDR3 in DNA: TGTGCCAGCAGCTGGACTAGCGGGATGAATGAGCAGTTCTTC. This chain joins TRBV27 and TRBJ2-1; 12 bases map to TRBD2. This CDR3 has 14 residues. V trimming: 6 bases; J trimming: 7 bases; junction bases outside the gene matches: 4. Germline V gene sequence: CDR1 MNHEY, CDR2 SMNVEV (reference sequence).

The gene calls are TRBV5-1 and TRBJ1-1, with no clear D. V was trimmed by 0 bases and J by 0 bases, leaving 9 bases between them. The germline CDR1 and CDR2 sequences are SGHRS and YFSETQ. The CDR3 runs to 15 residues. This CDR3 is CASSLDGRMNTEAFF. CDR3 sequence (DNA): TGCGCCAGCAGCTTGGATGGGAGAATGAACACTGAAGCTTTCTTT.

This chain uses TRBV6-1 with TRBJ1-5; no firm D call. V gave up 6 bases and J gave up 2 bases, with 8 bases separating them. The V gene's germline CDR1 is MNHNS and CDR2 SASEGT. The CDR3 totals 13 residues. CDR3 residues: CASRPGGNQPQHF. CDR3 coding DNA: TGTGCCAGCAGACCGGGAGGCAATCAGCCCCAGCATTTT.

The count of this clone is one. The CDR3 reads CASSSEGGGTGELFF. The CDR3 bases are TGTGCCAGCAGCTCTGAAGGGGGGGGGACCGGGGAGCTGTTTTTT. The J gene is TRBJ2-2, the V gene TRBV7-3; possibly TRBD2 for D (7 bases). The ends were cut back, 4 bases at V and 5 bases at J, with 14 bases in the middle. The V gene's germline CDR1 is SGHTA and CDR2 FQGTGA. CDR3 length: 15 residues.

The genes are TRBV11-3 and TRBJ2-3; TRBD2 might be the D (5 bases). The germline gives CDR1 SGHNT, CDR2 YENEEA. Between the trimmed V and J ends, which lost 4 bases and 0 bases, there was a span of 14 bases. The CDR3 length is 16 residues. The DNA of the CDR3 is TGTGCCAGCAGCTCAGGACTGGGTACTAGCACAGATACGCAGTATTTT. It translates to CASSSGLGTSTDTQYF.

CDR3 region: CASSRRESDNEQFF. The CDR3 DNA is TGTGCCAGTAGTAGGCGGGAGTCAGACAATGAGCAGTTCTTC. The J gene is TRBJ2-1, the V gene TRBV19; 7 nucleotides agree with TRBD2. The trim removed 4 bases at V and 5 bases at J, leaving 5 bases unmatched. Germline loops: CDR1 LNHDA, CDR2 SQIVND (reference sequence). The CDR3 runs to 14 residues.

The J gene is TRBJ1-6, the V gene TRBV10-3, with D uncertain. Per germline, CDR1 ENHRY and CDR2 SYGVKD. This CDR3 contains 15 residues. Deletions cut 7 bases from V and 4 bases from J, with 14 bases between. The CDR3 spells CAITAGGGYNSPLHF. CDR3 bases: TGTGCCATCACCGCGGGAGGCGGATATAATTCACCCCTCCACTTT.